This T cell receptor (beta chain) was found in a study of blood T cell repertoires in COVID-19. Study summary: PBMCs, B-cell-depleted T cells, or T cells were the source of the cDNA or gDNA that made up the material.

CDR1 and CDR2 from the germline V gene are SGHVS and FQNEAQ. The CDR3 has 16 amino acids. J gave up 6 bases and V 3 bases, and 7 bases lay outside the gene matches. Original methodology: Researchers report that nucleated cell counts were estimated from reference gene primer amplification. TCRdb keeps only in-frame clones here, not all; method: immunoSEQ multiplex PCR. Clonal size and the V and J genes are those of that table, whereas D and trimming came from the DNA. The sample comprises under 200,000 clones, roughly four fifths of which are singletons, and roughly 5.1% rests with the top ten. This clonotype was sampled from a woman aged 25 to 45 with acute or convalescent COVID-19. The sample consisted of peripheral blood. This sequence joins TRBV7-8 and TRBJ1-6, with TRBD1 identical over 8 bases. CDR3 DNA sequence: TGTGCCAGCAGCTTCGCCAGGACAGGGACTAATTCACCCCTCCACTTT. Translation gives CASSFARTGTNSPLHF.